Each of the 21 T cell receptor beta chains below was sequenced from the same sample in a study of blood T cell repertoires in COVID-19. Sequenced by immunoSEQ multiplex PCR; TCRdb stores in-frame clones only, minus some. This sample has fewer than 70,000 clones, with roughly nine tenths found just once. The material sequenced was peripheral blood. The receptor source for this set is a woman in her 70s with active COVID-19.

The CDR3 here is CASSPTSLSGANVLTF. The CDR3 region has the DNA TGTGCCAGCTCGCCAACTAGCCTCTCTGGGGCCAACGTCCTGACTTTC. V gene TRBV18 combines with J gene TRBJ2-6, with TRBD2 as a possible D gene (6 bases). Germline V gene data show CDR1 as KGHSH and CDR2 as LQKENI. Trimming shortened V by 6 bases and J by 0 bases, and 12 bases separated the two germline ends. The CDR3 totals 16 residues.

The chain carries TRBV29-1 and TRBJ1-5, with 9 positions matching TRBD1. The CDR3 spans 15 residues. Germline CDR1 and CDR2: SQVTM and ANQGSEA. The V segment lost 1 base and the J segment 7 bases; nucleotides outside the gene matches: 8. This CDR3 is CSVEGWGQGNQPQHF. CDR3 DNA sequence: TGCAGCGTTGAAGGATGGGGACAGGGAAACCAGCCCCAGCATTTT.

The rearrangement links TRBV6-2 or TRBV6-3 to TRBJ2-7; maybe TRBD1 (6 bases). CDR3 size: 16 residues. Germline lookup yields CDR1 MNHEY and CDR2 SVGEGT. V was trimmed by 2 bases and J by 3 bases, leaving 17 bases between them. The CDR3 DNA reads TGTGCCAGCAGTTACCTCCTCGCCGACAGGAACTACGAGCAGTACTTC. Residues: CASSYLLADRNYEQYF.

V is TRBV7-9 and J is TRBJ1-1; D remains unclear. Deletions cut 0 bases from V and 1 base from J, with 6 bases between. The CDR3 covers 14 residues. The germline V gene encodes CDR1 SEHNR and CDR2 FQNEAQ (reference sequence). For the CDR3, the DNA is TGTGCCAGCAGCTTAGCGGCTGGGAACACTGAAGCTTTCTTT. It is translated as CASSLAAGNTEAFF.

The sample holds a few counts of this clone. This chain links TRBV27 with TRBJ2-7, with 7 bases fitting TRBD2. Germline trimming cut 6 bases from V and 2 bases from J; bases unmatched to any gene: 7. This CDR3 spans 14 amino acids. From germline, CDR1 is MNHEY and CDR2 SMNVEV (reference sequence). Here the CDR3 reads CASRRGTTTYEQYF. CDR3 nucleotide sequence: TGTGCCAGCAGGAGAGGGACTACCACCTACGAGCAGTACTTC.

The CDR3 is CASSDRARDEQYF. For the CDR3, the DNA is TGTGCCAGCAGCGACAGGGCGCGCGACGAGCAGTACTTC. The V call is TRBV3-1 (or the pseudogene TRBV3-2), the J call TRBJ2-7, with 7 bases lining up with TRBD1. The CDR3 consists of 13 residues. V lost 5 bases to trimming and J lost 5 bases; unmatched junction nucleotides: 6. Germline V lookup: CDR1 LGHDT, CDR2 YNNKEL (reference sequence).

The chain's CDR3 is CATSQAGGPGEQFF. CDR3 sequence (DNA): TGTGCCACCAGCCAAGCGGGAGGGCCGGGTGAGCAGTTCTTC. The chain employs TRBV24-1 and TRBJ2-1; 10 bases are a match to TRBD2. The length of the CDR3 is 14 residues. Germline values: CDR1 KGHDR, CDR2 SFDVKD. V lost 7 bases, J lost 9 bases, and 8 bases stayed unmatched.

This chain joins TRBV11-3 and TRBJ2-1; D is unclear. V was clipped by 2 bases and J by 0 bases, with 8 bases between them. The germline CDR1 and CDR2 sequences are SGHNT and YENEEA. The CDR3 extends over 15 amino acids. The CDR3 sequence is CASSLSGDSYNEQFF. CDR3 coding DNA: TGTGCCAGCAGCTTAAGTGGAGACTCCTACAATGAGCAGTTCTTC.

The chain's CDR3 is CASRLGGWSGANVLTF. CDR3 in DNA: TGTGCCAGCAGGCTGGGAGGCTGGTCTGGGGCCAACGTCCTGACTTTC. The V gene is TRBV21-1, the J gene TRBJ2-6; TRBD2, the table's D call, lacks a check against the DNA. TRBV21-1 is a listed pseudogene. There are 16 residues in the CDR3.

The chain has TRBV5-1 and TRBJ1-3; possibly TRBD1 for D (6 bases). V lost 4 bases, J lost 4 bases, and 12 bases lay in between. The CDR3 length is 14 residues. In germline, CDR1 is SGHRS, CDR2 YFSETQ. CDR3 sequence reads: CASSDTGPGNTIYF. The CDR3 DNA sequence: TGCGCCAGCAGCGACACAGGGCCCGGAAACACCATATATTTT.

This clone has only a few counts. The chain has TRBV25-1 and TRBJ2-7; no reliable D call. The CDR3 is 14 amino acids. Germline CDR1 reads MGHDK; CDR2 reads SYGVNS. V was trimmed by 4 bases and J by 1 base, leaving 11 bases between them. The CDR3 spells CASSGRSVSYEQYF. The CDR3 DNA is TGTGCCAGCAGTGGCCGGAGCGTATCCTACGAGCAGTACTTC.

The J gene is TRBJ2-1, the V gene TRBV18, with 7 bases identical to TRBD2. Germline CDR1 and CDR2: KGHSH and LQKENI. The CDR3 spans 17 residues. J lost 0 bases, V lost 3 bases, and 8 bases had no gene match. DNA for the CDR3: TGTGCCAGCTCACCCTGGCCAGCGGGAAGCTCCTACAATGAGCAGTTCTTC. Its translation: CASSPWPAGSSYNEQFF.

This clone was observed once. One junction end disagrees with the germline gene, perhaps due to a read error. As DNA, the CDR3 is TGTGCCATCAGCGAGTTGGGACAGCCCAATGAAAAACTGTTTTTT. It is translated as CAISELGQPNEKLFF. The chain recombines TRBV10-3 with TRBJ1-4; 7 bases align to TRBD1. The CDR3 is 15 amino acids. Germline V gives CDR1 ENHRY, CDR2 SYGVKD.

This clone was seen more than once but under ten times. V and J are TRBV10-1 and TRBJ2-7; D not resolved. The ends were cut back, 0 bases at V and 6 bases at J, with 6 bases in the middle. Germline loops: CDR1 WNHNN, CDR2 SYGVQD (reference sequence). The CDR3 is 12 amino acids. This chain's CDR3 is CASSESTREQYF. In DNA, the CDR3 is TGCGCCAGCAGTGAGTCTACTCGCGAGCAGTACTTC.

V is TRBV5-1 and J is TRBJ2-1; 7 bases align to TRBD2. J gave up 6 bases and V 2 bases, and 11 bases lay outside the gene matches. CDR3 length: 16 residues. Germline CDR1 SGHRS, CDR2 YFSETQ. CDR3 residues: CASSFVPAWTSNEQFF. CDR3 coding DNA: TGCGCCAGCAGCTTTGTCCCAGCATGGACTAGCAATGAGCAGTTCTTC.

The chain links TRBV7-2 to TRBJ1-2, with TRBD1 matching over 8 bases. The CDR3 has 13 amino acids. The V gene's germline CDR1 is SGHTA and CDR2 FQGNSA. V lost 3 bases and J lost 13; bases outside the gene matches: 10. Here the CDR3 DNA reads TGTGCCAGCAGCTTCGACGGTCAGGGGGCAGCCACCTTC. Encoded protein: CASSFDGQGAATF.

The V and J genes are TRBV7-3 and TRBJ2-7; 11 bases align to TRBD2. Germline assignment: CDR1 SGHTA and CDR2 FQGTGA. The CDR3 has 15 residues. Losses at the gene ends were 5 bases for V and 2 bases for J; bases not matched to a gene: 5. The CDR3 DNA is TGTGCCAGCAGCCAGGGACTAGCGGAAGCCTACGAGCAGTACTTC. It codes for CASSQGLAEAYEQYF.

This clone appeared a few times. The J gene is TRBJ1-5, the V gene TRBV6-2 or TRBV6-3; a weak D match, TRBD1 (5 bases). The CDR3 has 16 residues. Per the germline V gene, CDR1 is MNHEY and CDR2 is SVGEGT. Trimming shortened V by 2 bases and J by 2 bases, and 13 bases separated the two germline ends. As DNA, the CDR3 is TGTGCCAGCAGTTACCAGACAGTCCTAGGCAATCAGCCCCAGCATTTT. Its protein product is CASSYQTVLGNQPQHF.

The V and J genes are TRBV27 and TRBJ2-7; 9 bases match TRBD1. The J segment lost 6 bases and the V segment lost 4 bases, leaving 10 bases of the junction unmatched. The CDR3 length is 15 residues. Per germline, CDR1 MNHEY and CDR2 SMNVEV (reference sequence). Here the CDR3 DNA reads TGTGCCAGCAGTTCCCGACAGGGGGTGAAGGGCGAGCAGTACTTC. Its translation is CASSSRQGVKGEQYF.

The V call is TRBV28, the J call TRBJ1-2, with 9 positions matching TRBD1. This CDR3 region has 17 residues. Germline assignment: CDR1 MDHEN and CDR2 SYDVKM. The ends lost 6 bases at V and 8 bases at J; junction bases unmatched: 19. The CDR3 loop is CASRPFPGTGRQWGYTF. The CDR3, as DNA: TGTGCCAGCAGGCCATTCCCCGGGACAGGGAGACAGTGGGGCTACACCTTC.

The V call is TRBV7-9, the J call TRBJ1-3, with D possibly being TRBD1 (5 bases). This CDR3 has 16 residues. CDR1 and CDR2 (germline): SEHNR, FQNEAQ (reference sequence). V was cut by 1 base and J by 1 base, with 11 bases left in between. The CDR3 loop reads CASSLGKQVSGNTIYF. The CDR3 nucleotides read TGTGCCAGCAGCTTAGGGAAACAGGTATCTGGAAACACCATATATTTT.